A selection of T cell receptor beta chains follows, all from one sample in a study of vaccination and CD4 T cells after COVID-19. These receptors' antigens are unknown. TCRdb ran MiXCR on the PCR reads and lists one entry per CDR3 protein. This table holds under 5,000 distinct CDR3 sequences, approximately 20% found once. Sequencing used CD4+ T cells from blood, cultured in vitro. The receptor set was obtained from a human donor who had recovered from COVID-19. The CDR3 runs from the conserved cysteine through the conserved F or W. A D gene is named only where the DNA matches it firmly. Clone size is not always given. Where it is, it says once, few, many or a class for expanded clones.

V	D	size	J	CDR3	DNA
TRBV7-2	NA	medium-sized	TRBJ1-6	CASSLPASPLHF	TGTGCCAGCAGCCTCCCGGCTTCACCCCTCCACTTT
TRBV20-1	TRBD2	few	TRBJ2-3	CSAHSRSSGSITDTQYF	TGCAGTGCTCACTCCAGGAGTAGCGGGTCCATCACAGATACGCAGTATTTT
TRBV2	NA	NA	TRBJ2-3	CASTEGGAFTDTQYF	TGTGCCAGCACCGAGGGCGGGGCCTTCACAGATACGCAGTATTTT
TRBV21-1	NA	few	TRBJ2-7	CASSVVDRPLNEQYF	TGTGCCAGCAGCGTAGTGGACAGGCCCCTCAACGAGCAGTACTTC
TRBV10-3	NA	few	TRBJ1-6	CAISLGGSYNSPLHF	TGTGCCATCTCTCTTGGAGGGTCCTATAATTCACCCCTCCACTTT
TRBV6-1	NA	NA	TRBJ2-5	CASRGIGGEETQYF	TGTGCCAGCAGGGGGATCGGAGGGGAAGAGACCCAGTACTTC
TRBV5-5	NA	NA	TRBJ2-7	CASGNLYEQYF	TGTGCCAGCGGGAACCTCTACGAGCAGTACTTC
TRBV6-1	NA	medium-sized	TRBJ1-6	CASSDTPDSPLHF	TGTGCCAGCAGTGACACCCCTGACTCACCCCTCCACTTT
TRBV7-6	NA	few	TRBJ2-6	CASSLLGSGANVLTF	TGTGCCAGCAGCTTATTGGGGTCTGGGGCCAACGTCCTGACTTTC
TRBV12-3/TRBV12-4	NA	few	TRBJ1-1	CASSLVRRGTEAFF	TGTGCCAGCAGTTTAGTCCGCAGGGGCACTGAAGCTTTCTTT
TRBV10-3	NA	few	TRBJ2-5	CAISLGSSETQYF	TGTGCCATCAGCCTTGGGAGTTCAGAGACCCAGTACTTC
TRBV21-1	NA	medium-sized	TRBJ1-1	CAPTRGGQGGSLGAFF	TGTGCCCCGACCAGAGGTGGACAGGGGGGATCGTTAGGGGCTTTCTTT
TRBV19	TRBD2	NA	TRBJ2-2	CASRRVSGGGDTGELFF	TGTGCCAGTAGAAGGGTTAGCGGGGGGGGCGACACCGGGGAGCTGTTTTTT
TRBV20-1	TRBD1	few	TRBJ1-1	CSAAPGQGAAFF	TGCAGTGCCGCTCCGGGACAGGGGGCAGCTTTCTTT
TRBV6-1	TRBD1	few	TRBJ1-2	CASSGSWTGFGYTF	TGTGCCAGCAGTGGCTCTTGGACAGGGTTTGGCTACACCTTC
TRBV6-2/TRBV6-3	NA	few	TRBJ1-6	CASSSGSSYNSPLHF	TGTGCCAGCAGTAGCGGGAGCTCCTATAATTCACCCCTCCACTTT
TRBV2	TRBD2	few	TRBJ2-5	CASSVLAGGAETQYF	TGTGCCAGCAGTGTGCTAGCGGGGGGAGCAGAGACCCAGTACTTC
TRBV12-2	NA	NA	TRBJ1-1	CASRLKGQIFNTEAFF	TGTGCAAGTCGCTTAAAAGGGCAGATTTTTAACACTGAAGCTTTCTTT
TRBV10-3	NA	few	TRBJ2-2	CAISEKQARTGELFF	TGTGCCATCAGTGAGAAACAGGCGAGGACCGGGGAGCTGTTTTTT
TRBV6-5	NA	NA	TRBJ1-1	CASSSERRYEAFF	TGTGCCAGCAGTTCGGAGAGGCGATATGAAGCTTTCTTT
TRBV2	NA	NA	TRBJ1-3	CASSEGGQLSGNTIYF	TGTGCCAGCAGTGAAGGCGGACAGCTCTCTGGAAACACCATATATTTT
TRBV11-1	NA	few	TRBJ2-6	CASSSQGSGANVLTF	TGTGCCAGCAGCTCACAGGGTTCTGGGGCCAACGTCCTGACTTTC
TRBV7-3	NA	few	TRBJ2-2	CASTTGTLRNTGELFF	TGTGCCAGCACCACAGGGACCCTTAGGAACACCGGGGAGCTGTTTTTT
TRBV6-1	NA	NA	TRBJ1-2	CAGSAGYGYTF	TGTGCCGGCAGTGCTGGCTATGGCTACACCTTC
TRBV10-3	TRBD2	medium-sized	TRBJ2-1	CAISGLAGGIYNEQFF	TGTGCCATCAGTGGGCTAGCGGGGGGGATCTACAATGAGCAGTTCTTC
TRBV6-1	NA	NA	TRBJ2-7	CASLTGRSSYEQYF	TGTGCCAGCCTTACAGGGAGATCGTCCTACGAGCAGTACTTC
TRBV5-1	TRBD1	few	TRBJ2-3	CASSPGGQGAGDTQYF	TGCGCCAGCAGCCCCGGAGGTCAGGGGGCTGGAGATACGCAGTATTTT
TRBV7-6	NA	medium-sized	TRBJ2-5	CASSLVGVAQYF	TGTGCCAGCAGCTTAGTGGGGGTGGCCCAGTACTTC
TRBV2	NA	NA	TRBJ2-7	CASSRTAQGEQYF	TGTGCCAGCAGCAGGACAGCCCAAGGGGAGCAGTACTTC
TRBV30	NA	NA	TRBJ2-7	CAWRTALTYEQYF	TGTGCCTGGCGGACAGCCCTTACCTACGAGCAGTACTTC
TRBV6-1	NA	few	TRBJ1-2	CASSEAGFRQLGYTF	TGTGCCAGCAGTGAAGCAGGGTTTAGACAGCTTGGCTACACCTTC
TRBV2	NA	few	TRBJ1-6	CASSGWGAGNSPLHF	TGTGCCAGCAGTGGATGGGGCGCAGGTAATTCACCCCTCCACTTT
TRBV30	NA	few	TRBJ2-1	CAWSVLDEQFF	TGTGCCTGGAGTGTATTGGATGAGCAGTTCTTC
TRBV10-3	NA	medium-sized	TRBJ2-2	CAIRTTLYTGELFF	TGTGCCATCAGGACGACTTTATACACCGGGGAGCTGTTTTTT
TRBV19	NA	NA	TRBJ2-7	CASSLGEGLGEQYF	TGTGCCAGTAGTTTGGGGGAAGGGCTGGGAGAGCAGTACTTC
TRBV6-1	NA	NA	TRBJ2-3	CASSEAGSADTQYF	TGTGCCAGCAGTGAAGCCGGGAGCGCAGATACGCAGTATTTT
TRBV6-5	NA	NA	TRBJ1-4	CASSYRAEGKLFF	TGTGCCAGCAGTTATAGGGCCGAGGGAAAACTGTTTTTT
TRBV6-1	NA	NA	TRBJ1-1	CASSSGHQDTEAFF	TGTGCCAGCAGCTCGGGACACCAGGACACTGAAGCTTTCTTT
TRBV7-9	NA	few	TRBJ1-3	CASSFTGNTIYF	TGTGCCAGCAGCTTCACTGGAAACACCATATATTTT
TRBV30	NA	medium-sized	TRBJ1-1	CAWKEGVNTEAFF	TGTGCCTGGAAGGAAGGGGTTAACACTGAAGCTTTCTTT